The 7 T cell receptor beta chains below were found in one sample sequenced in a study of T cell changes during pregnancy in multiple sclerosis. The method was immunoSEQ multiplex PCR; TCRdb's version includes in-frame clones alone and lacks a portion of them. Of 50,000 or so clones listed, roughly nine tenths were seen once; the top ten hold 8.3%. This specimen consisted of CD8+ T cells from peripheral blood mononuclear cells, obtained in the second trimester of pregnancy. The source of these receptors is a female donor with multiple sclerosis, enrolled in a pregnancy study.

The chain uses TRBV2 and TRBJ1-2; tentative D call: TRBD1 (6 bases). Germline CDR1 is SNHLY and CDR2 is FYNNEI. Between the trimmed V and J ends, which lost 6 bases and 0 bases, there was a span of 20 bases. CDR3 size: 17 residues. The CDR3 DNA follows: TGTGCCAGCAGGGAACAGGGTCCTCTAACAGCTAACTATGGCTACACCTTC. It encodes CASREQGPLTANYGYTF.

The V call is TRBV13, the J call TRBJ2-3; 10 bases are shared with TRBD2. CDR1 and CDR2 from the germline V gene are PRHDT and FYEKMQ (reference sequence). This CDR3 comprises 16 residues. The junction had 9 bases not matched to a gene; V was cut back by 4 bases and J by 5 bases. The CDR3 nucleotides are TGTGCCAGCAGCTCAACTCTAGCGGGGGTGGGAGATACGCAGTATTTT. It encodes CASSSTLAGVGDTQYF.

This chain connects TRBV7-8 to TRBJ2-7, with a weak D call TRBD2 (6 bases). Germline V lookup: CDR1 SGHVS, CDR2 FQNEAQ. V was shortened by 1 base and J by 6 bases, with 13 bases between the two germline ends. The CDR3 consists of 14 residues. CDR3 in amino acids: CASSLGFAGIEQYF. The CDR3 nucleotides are TGTGCCAGCAGCTTAGGCTTCGCGGGGATCGAGCAGTACTTC.

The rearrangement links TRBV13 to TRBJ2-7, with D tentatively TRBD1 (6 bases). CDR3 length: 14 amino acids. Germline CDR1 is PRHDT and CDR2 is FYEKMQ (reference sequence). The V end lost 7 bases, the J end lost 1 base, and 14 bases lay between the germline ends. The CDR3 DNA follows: TGTGCCAGCACGATCCGAGACAGGTCCTACGAGCAGTACTTC. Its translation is CASTIRDRSYEQYF.

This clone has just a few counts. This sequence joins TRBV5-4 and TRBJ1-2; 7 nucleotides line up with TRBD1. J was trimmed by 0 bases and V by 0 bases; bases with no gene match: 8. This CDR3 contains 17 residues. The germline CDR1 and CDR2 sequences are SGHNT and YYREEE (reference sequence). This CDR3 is CASSLGTGGLPNYGYTF. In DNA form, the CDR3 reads TGTGCCAGCAGCTTGGGGACAGGAGGCCTTCCTAACTATGGCTACACCTTC.

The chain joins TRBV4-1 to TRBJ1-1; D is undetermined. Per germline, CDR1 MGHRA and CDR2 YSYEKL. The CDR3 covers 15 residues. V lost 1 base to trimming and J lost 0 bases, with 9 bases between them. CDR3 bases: TGCGCCAGCAGCCAAGGCGGTTCAATGAACACTGAAGCTTTCTTT. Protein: CASSQGGSMNTEAFF.

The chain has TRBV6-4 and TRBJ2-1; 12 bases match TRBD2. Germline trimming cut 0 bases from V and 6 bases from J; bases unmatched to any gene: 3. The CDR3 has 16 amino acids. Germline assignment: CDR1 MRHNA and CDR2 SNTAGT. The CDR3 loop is CASSDSGTSGFNEQFF. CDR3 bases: TGTGCCAGCAGTGACTCGGGGACTAGCGGGTTCAATGAGCAGTTCTTC.